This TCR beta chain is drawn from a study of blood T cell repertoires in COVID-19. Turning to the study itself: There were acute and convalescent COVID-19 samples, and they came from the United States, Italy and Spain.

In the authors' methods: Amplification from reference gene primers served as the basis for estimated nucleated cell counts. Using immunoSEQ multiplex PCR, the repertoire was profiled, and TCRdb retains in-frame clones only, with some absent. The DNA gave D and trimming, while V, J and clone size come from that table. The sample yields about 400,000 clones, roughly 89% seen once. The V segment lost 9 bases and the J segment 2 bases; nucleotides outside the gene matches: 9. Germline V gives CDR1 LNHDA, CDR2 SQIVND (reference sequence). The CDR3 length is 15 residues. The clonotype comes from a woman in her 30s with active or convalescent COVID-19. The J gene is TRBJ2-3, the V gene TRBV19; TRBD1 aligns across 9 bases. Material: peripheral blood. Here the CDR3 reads CASSQGQGNTDTQYF. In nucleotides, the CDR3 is TGTGCCAGCTCCCAGGGACAGGGAAACACAGATACGCAGTATTTT.